Shown below are 20 T cell receptor beta chains from a single sample sequenced in a study of shared clonotypes between healthy human individuals. Naive CD8 cells were CD45RO-negative, positively selected for CCR7, excluding terminally differentiated effector memory CD45RA+ cells. TCRdb's copy holds only in-frame clones and misses some; the assay was immunoSEQ multiplex PCR. The sample lists millions of clones; less than 95% were seen once. Sequenced input: naive CD8+ T cells sorted from blood. The receptor source for this set is a man between 18 and 29 years old in good health.

This chain uses TRBV7-9 with TRBJ2-5; maybe TRBD2 (6 bases). The germline CDR1 and CDR2 sequences are SEHNR and FQNEAQ (reference sequence). The CDR3 extends over 15 amino acids. Trimming took 6 bases from V and 5 from J, leaving 19 bases between them. The CDR3 spells CASSPTSRGTETQYF. In nucleotides, the CDR3 is TGTGCCAGCAGTCCAACTTCCCGGGGGACGGAGACCCAGTACTTC.

Notes on this clone: This sample also contains other DNA sequences that code for the same CDR3. The rearrangement uses TRBV28 and TRBJ2-5; D tentatively reads TRBD1 or TRBD2 (6 bases each). This CDR3 has 14 residues. The V gene's germline CDR1 is MDHEN and CDR2 SYDVKM. V lost 3 bases to trimming and J lost 1 base, with 9 bases between them. The CDR3 is CASSLRGAQETQYF. For the CDR3, the DNA is TGTGCCAGCAGTTTGAGGGGGGCCCAAGAGACCCAGTACTTC.

J is TRBJ1-1 and V is TRBV6-6; no firm D call. The CDR3 contains 14 residues. The V gene's germline CDR1 is MNHNY and CDR2 SVGAGI (reference sequence). V gave up 7 bases and J gave up 2 bases, with 14 bases separating them. The CDR3 region has the DNA TGTGCCAGCACTAAACGGGGAGACAACACTGAAGCTTTCTTT. Translated, it gives CASTKRGDNTEAFF.

A single count supports this clone. The V call is TRBV4-1, the J call TRBJ2-1, with 14 bases matching TRBD2. This CDR3 comprises 17 residues. The J segment lost 8 bases and the V segment lost 3 bases, leaving 9 bases of the junction unmatched. Germline V CDR1 and CDR2: MGHRA, YSYEKL. Here the CDR3 reads CASSQSLGLAGDYEQFF. CDR3 nucleotide sequence: TGCGCCAGCAGCCAGAGCCTGGGACTAGCGGGAGACTATGAGCAGTTCTTC.

The chain recombines TRBV4-1 with TRBJ1-4; D not certain. CDR1 MGHRA and CDR2 YSYEKL come from the germline V gene. V lost 6 bases and J lost 4, with 12 bases in between. This CDR3 has 14 residues. In DNA, the CDR3 is TGCGCCAGCAGTCACGGGCTGGGTAATGAAAAACTGTTTTTT. Translation gives CASSHGLGNEKLFF.

The CDR3 is CASSLGLAGDHEQFF. The CDR3 DNA follows: TGTGCCAGCAGCTTGGGACTAGCGGGAGATCATGAGCAGTTCTTC. The chain uses TRBV7-6 and TRBJ2-1; 14 bases line up with TRBD2. The V and J ends lost 3 bases and 8 bases, in that order; junction bases with no gene match: 3. Germline V gives CDR1 SGHVS, CDR2 FNYEAQ. The CDR3 length is 15 residues.

Concerning this clone itself: The sample carries other DNA sequences with the same CDR3. The rearrangement links TRBV20-1 to TRBJ2-5; the D is unclear. In germline, CDR1 is DFQATT, CDR2 SNEGSKA (reference sequence). Trimming left V 6 bases short and J 5 bases short, with 7 bases between. CDR3 length equals 10 residues. The CDR3 DNA is TGCAGTGCCGAGAGGGAGACCCAGTACTTC. It specifies CSAERETQYF.

The chain employs TRBV2 and TRBJ1-6; 7 bases are shared with TRBD1. The CDR3 loop spans 13 amino acids. Germline assignment: CDR1 SNHLY and CDR2 FYNNEI. Trimming at V came to 4 bases and at J to 7 bases, leaving 1 base not matched to a gene. CDR3 residues: CASSVGGNSPLHF. In nucleotides, the CDR3 is TGTGCCAGCAGTGTAGGGGGCAATTCACCCCTCCACTTT.

This chain links TRBV7-9 with TRBJ2-4; TRBD1 matches 9 bases. V shed 4 bases and J 0 bases; nucleotides not matched to a gene: 7. The CDR3 runs to 17 residues. In germline, CDR1 is SEHNR, CDR2 FQNEAQ (reference sequence). CDR3 DNA: TGTGCCAGCAGCTCGCCGGACAGGGGCCTAGCCAAAAACATTCAGTACTTC. It translates to CASSSPDRGLAKNIQYF.

Worth noting for this clone: Other DNA sequences in the sample encode the same CDR3. The chain joins TRBV13 to TRBJ1-2; 9 nucleotides align to TRBD1. The CDR3 contains 14 residues. Germline loops: CDR1 PRHDT, CDR2 FYEKMQ (reference sequence). The V segment lost 5 bases and the J segment 2 bases; nucleotides outside the gene matches: 3. CDR3 sequence (DNA): TGTGCCAGCAGCCCCGGACAGGGGAACTATGGCTACACCTTC. Translation gives CASSPGQGNYGYTF.

This clone has a single count. The rearrangement links TRBV2 to TRBJ2-3, with 13 bases lining up with TRBD2. Germline V gene data show CDR1 as SNHLY and CDR2 as FYNNEI. After removal of 5 bases from V and 5 bases from J, the junction contained 4 bases not matched to a gene. This CDR3 spans 15 amino acids. Here the CDR3 DNA reads TGTGCCAGCAGTCCACTAGCGGGAGGGCGAGATACGCAGTATTTT. This sequence encodes CASSPLAGGRDTQYF.

On this clone: The same CDR3 can be traced to other DNA sequences in this sample. The chain has TRBV6-5 and TRBJ2-1, with D uncertain. The V gene lost 8 bases and the J gene lost 2 bases, with 10 bases spanning the gap. This CDR3 region has 13 residues. Germline CDR1 MNHEY, CDR2 SVGAGI. This chain's CDR3 is CASGEGPYNEQFF. Written as DNA, the CDR3 is TGTGCCAGCGGAGAAGGCCCCTACAATGAGCAGTTCTTC.

V usage is TRBV4-3 and J usage is TRBJ2-7, with a possible D match to TRBD2 (6 bases). Germline assignment: CDR1 LGHNA and CDR2 YSLEER. Trimming took 0 bases from V and 1 from J, leaving 13 bases between them. The CDR3 loop spans 16 amino acids. CDR3 sequence reads: CASSQDRGGVSYEQYF. The CDR3 DNA sequence: TGCGCCAGCAGCCAAGATCGGGGCGGGGTTTCCTACGAGCAGTACTTC.

The gene calls are TRBV7-9 and TRBJ2-1; no definite D call. In germline, CDR1 is SEHNR, CDR2 FQNEAQ (reference sequence). The germline V and J ends were trimmed by 5 bases and 4 bases, with 6 bases remaining between them. This CDR3 spans 12 amino acids. CDR3 DNA: TGTGCCAGCAGCGTCCAATACAATGAGCAGTTCTTC. Its translation is CASSVQYNEQFF.

In the case of this clone: Different DNA sequences within this sample yield the same CDR3. This chain joins TRBV25-1 and TRBJ2-1, with D hard to call. V lost 4 bases and J 3 bases, leaving 1 base between the germline ends. The CDR3 totals 11 residues. Germline V gene lookup returns CDR1 MGHDK and CDR2 SYGVNS. The CDR3 sequence: CASSGYNEQFF. CDR3 DNA sequence: TGTGCCAGCAGTGGCTACAATGAGCAGTTCTTC.

In its sample, this clone was seen once. The rearrangement joins TRBV5-1 to TRBJ2-4; 8 bases fit TRBD1. The V gene end was trimmed by 4 bases and the J gene end by 8 bases; junction bases not matched to a gene: 8. From germline, CDR1 is SGHRS and CDR2 YFSETQ. CDR3 length: 14 residues. CDR3 in amino acids: CASSQEDRDHIQYF. CDR3 DNA sequence: TGCGCCAGCAGCCAGGAGGACAGGGATCACATTCAGTACTTC.

V usage is TRBV9 and J usage is TRBJ2-3; TRBD1 or TRBD2 may be the D gene (5 bases each). Germline assignment: CDR1 SGDLS and CDR2 YYNGEE. This CDR3 has 16 amino acids. The V end lost 6 bases, the J end lost 4 bases, and 21 bases lay between the germline ends. The CDR3 reads CASNPEGSGLPDTQYF. DNA for the CDR3: TGTGCCAGCAACCCAGAGGGGTCGGGTTTGCCAGATACGCAGTATTTT.

The DNA of the CDR3 is TGTGCCAGCAGCCCTGATGGGGAATCATGGACCTACGAGCAGTACTTC. Residues: CASSPDGESWTYEQYF. This chain joins TRBV5-6 and TRBJ2-7; D gene ambiguous. The CDR3 extends over 16 amino acids. Per the germline V gene, CDR1 is SGHDT and CDR2 is YYEEEE. V lost 4 bases and J 2 bases, leaving 19 bases between the germline ends. Combining the CDR3 with reference TRBV5-6 and TRBJ2-7 gives the whole variable domain DAGVTQSPTHLIKTRGQQVTLRCSPKSGHDTVSWYQQALGQGPQFIFQYYEEEERQRGNFPDRFSGHQFPNYSSELNVNALLLGDSALYLCASSPDGESWTYEQYFGPGTRLTVT.

The J gene is TRBJ2-7, the V gene TRBV4-1, with 8 nucleotides matching TRBD1. Trimming removed 4 bases from V and 3 bases from J; junction bases left unmatched: 5. Germline lookup yields CDR1 MGHRA and CDR2 YSYEKL. The CDR3 totals 14 residues. The CDR3: CASSPGQAIYEQYF. DNA for the CDR3: TGCGCCAGCAGCCCGGGACAGGCCATCTACGAGCAGTACTTC.

J is TRBJ2-1 and V is TRBV27; 8 nucleotides match TRBD2. V gave up 7 bases and J gave up 7 bases; unmatched junction bases: 15. The germline V gene encodes CDR1 MNHEY and CDR2 SMNVEV (reference sequence). The CDR3 has 16 residues. Here the CDR3 reads CASNPIRGGLRNEQFF. The DNA for the CDR3 is TGTGCCAGCAATCCGATACGGGGGGGCCTGAGGAATGAGCAGTTCTTC.